The next 28 T cell receptor beta chains were all read from a single sample in a study of blood T cell repertoires in COVID-19. TCRdb's table, derived via immunoSEQ multiplex PCR, lists solely in-frame clones and lacks some. This sample carries around 200,000 clones, about 90% of them seen once, and the ten largest clones take around 21%. Specimen: peripheral blood. The source is a man between 65 and 85 years old with active or convalescent COVID-19.

The chain couples TRBV7-2 to TRBJ1-6, with D tentatively TRBD1 (5 bases). Germline CDR1 reads SGHTA; CDR2 reads FQGNSA. V lost 2 bases and J lost 5, with 13 bases in between. This CDR3 spans 16 amino acids. The CDR3 DNA follows: TGTGCCAGCAGCTTACTCGGGGGGACCGATAATTCACCCCTCCACTTT. Translation gives CASSLLGGTDNSPLHF.

The rearrangement joins TRBV6-5 to TRBJ1-1; maybe TRBD1 (5 bases). This CDR3 has 14 amino acids. CDR1 MNHEY and CDR2 SVGAGI come from the germline V gene. V dropped 7 bases and J dropped 4 bases, with 16 bases sitting between them. This chain's CDR3 is CASKPQAGFTEAFF. The CDR3 nucleotides read TGTGCCAGCAAACCACAGGCCGGGTTCACTGAAGCTTTCTTT.

Remarks on this clone: The sample has other DNA sequences that encode this CDR3 too. The chain combines TRBV6-5 with TRBJ1-1; D possibly corresponds to TRBD1 (6 bases). Germline CDR1 MNHEY, CDR2 SVGAGI. CDR3 length: 16 residues. Trimming stripped 0 bases from V and 2 bases from J, with 13 bases between. CDR3 sequence: CASSYSTGRGNTEAFF. DNA of the CDR3: TGTGCCAGCAGTTACTCGACCGGCAGGGGAAACACTGAAGCTTTCTTT.

CDR3 protein: CASSQERSGDTEAFF. The CDR3, as DNA: TGTGCCAGCAGCCAAGAAAGGTCCGGGGACACTGAAGCTTTCTTT. The V and J genes are TRBV3-1 (or the pseudogene TRBV3-2) and TRBJ1-1; D gene uncertain. The CDR3 totals 15 residues. CDR1 is LGHDT and CDR2 is YNNKEL in the germline V gene (reference sequence). Trimming pared 0 bases from V and 3 bases from J, leaving 11 bases between.

The chain joins TRBV3-1 (or the pseudogene TRBV3-2) to TRBJ1-5; 11 bases are a match to TRBD1. The CDR3 length is 14 residues. Germline V gene data show CDR1 as LGHDT and CDR2 as YNNKEL (reference sequence). The V segment lost 4 bases and the J segment 6 bases; nucleotides outside the gene matches: 2. Here the CDR3 DNA reads TGTGCCAGCAGCCCAGGGACAGGGGGTCAGCCCCAGCATTTT. Translation: CASSPGTGGQPQHF.

V and J are TRBV19 and TRBJ1-1, with TRBD1 identical over 9 bases. CDR3 length equals 17 residues. Unmatched junction bases numbered 7, after V lost 1 base and J lost 1 base. Germline-derived CDR1 and CDR2 are LNHDA and SQIVND (reference sequence). CDR3 residues: CASSIGRDRVGNTEAFF. In DNA form, the CDR3 reads TGTGCCAGTAGTATAGGCAGGGACAGGGTCGGGAACACTGAAGCTTTCTTT.

The chain carries TRBV5-1 and TRBJ1-4, with D perhaps matching TRBD1 (6 bases). CDR3 size: 13 residues. Per germline, CDR1 SGHRS and CDR2 YFSETQ. V was pared by 4 bases and J by 7 bases, with 11 bases between. The chain's CDR3 is CASSQGTGEKLFF. The CDR3 DNA is TGCGCCAGCAGCCAGGGGACGGGTGAAAAACTGTTTTTT. Full variable domain (remainder filled in from reference TRBV5-1 and TRBJ1-4): KAGVTQTPRYLIKTRGQQVTLSCSPISGHRSVSWYQQTPGQGLQFLFEYFSETQRNKGNFPGRFSGRQFSNSRSEMNVSTLELGDSALYLCASSQGTGEKLFFGSGTQLSVL.

This chain connects TRBV2 to TRBJ1-2, with 10 bases aligning to TRBD1. Germline assignment: CDR1 SNHLY and CDR2 FYNNEI. This CDR3 has 12 amino acids. V was clipped by 8 bases and J by 7 bases; unmatched bases: 4. The CDR3 here is CASGGTGVGYTF. In DNA, the CDR3 is TGTGCCAGCGGGGGGACAGGGGTTGGCTACACCTTC.

This sequence joins TRBV5-4 and TRBJ1-2; D is ambiguous. Trimming took 0 bases from V and 4 from J, leaving 7 bases between them. The CDR3 is 13 residues long. Germline V lookup: CDR1 SGHNT, CDR2 YYREEE (reference sequence). The CDR3 protein is CASSLGHLYGYTF. DNA for the CDR3: TGTGCCAGCAGCTTGGGGCACCTCTATGGCTACACCTTC. The variable domain in full, with the rest retrieved from reference TRBV5-4 and TRBJ1-2, is ETGVTQSPTHLIKTRGQQVTLRCSSQSGHNTVSWYQQALGQGPQFIFQYYREEENGRGNFPPRFSGLQFPNYSSELNVNALELDDSALYLCASSLGHLYGYTFGSGTRLTVV.

The V call is TRBV16, the J call TRBJ1-4, with TRBD1 matching 9 bases. This CDR3 is built from 15 residues. The J segment lost 8 bases and the V segment lost 2 bases, leaving 6 bases of the junction unmatched. CDR1 is KGHSY and CDR2 is FQNENV in the germline V gene. In DNA form, the CDR3 reads TGTGCCAGCAGCCAACCCGGGACAGGGCCCGAAAAACTGTTTTTT. Its translation: CASSQPGTGPEKLFF. Complete variable domain (other parts from reference TRBV16 and TRBJ1-4): GEEVAQTPKHLVRGEGQKAKLYCAPIKGHSYVFWYQQVLKNEFKFLISFQNENVFDETGMPKERFSAKCLPNSPCSLEIQATKLEDSAVYFCASSQPGTGPEKLFFGSGTQLSVL.

The chain has TRBV2 and TRBJ1-3; 9 bases are shared with TRBD1. Germline values: CDR1 SNHLY, CDR2 FYNNEI. V gave up 10 bases and J gave up 6 bases; unmatched junction bases: 10. The CDR3 contains 14 residues. CDR3 loop: CATLGQGLVNTIYF. CDR3 bases: TGTGCCACCCTTGGACAGGGGTTGGTAAACACCATATATTTT.

This chain joins TRBV5-1 and TRBJ1-2, with D perhaps matching TRBD1 (6 bases). V lost 3 bases to trimming and J lost 3 bases, with 15 bases between them. This CDR3 region has 15 residues. The germline V gene encodes CDR1 SGHRS and CDR2 YFSETQ. Here the CDR3 DNA reads TGCGCCAGCAGCTCCGGGACACCGAAACACTATGGCTACACCTTC. Translation gives CASSSGTPKHYGYTF.

The chain couples TRBV10-3 to TRBJ1-1; 7 nucleotides match TRBD1. After removal of 6 bases from V and 1 base from J, the junction contained 2 bases not matched to a gene. The CDR3 covers 13 residues. The V gene's germline CDR1 is ENHRY and CDR2 SYGVKD. CDR3 sequence (DNA): TGTGCCATCAGAGACAGGGCGAACACTGAAGCTTTCTTT. Amino acids: CAIRDRANTEAFF.

The CDR3 sequence: CASSLGQQETQYF. CDR3 sequence (DNA): TGTGCCAGCTCATTGGGACAGCAAGAGACCCAGTACTTC. The gene calls are TRBV18 and TRBJ2-5, with TRBD1 matching 7 bases. The germline V gene has CDR1 KGHSH and CDR2 LQKENI. The CDR3 has 13 residues. The V and J ends lost 5 bases and 2 bases, in that order; junction bases with no gene match: 2.

The chain has TRBV7-2 and TRBJ1-1, with 10 positions matching TRBD1. V shed 5 bases, J shed 9 bases, and the junction held 6 bases outside the gene matches. Per the germline V gene, CDR1 is SGHTA and CDR2 is FQGNSA. This CDR3 region has 13 residues. CDR3 protein: CASSDRQGAKAFF. In DNA form, the CDR3 reads TGTGCCAGCAGCGACCGACAGGGGGCAAAAGCTTTCTTT. The variable domain in full, with the rest retrieved from reference TRBV7-2 and TRBJ1-1, is GAGVSQSPSNKVTEKGKDVELRCDPISGHTALYWYRQSLGQGLEFLIYFQGNSAPDKSGLPSDRFSAERTGGSVSTLTIQRTQQEDSAVYLCASSDRQGAKAFFGQGTRLTVV.

V gene TRBV5-1 combines with J gene TRBJ1-2; 7 bases are a match to TRBD1. Germline CDR1 and CDR2: SGHRS and YFSETQ. The CDR3 has 13 amino acids. Germline trimming cut 4 bases from V and 6 bases from J; bases unmatched to any gene: 6. The CDR3 region is CASSRGGGDGYTF. The CDR3 nucleotides read TGCGCCAGCAGCCGAGGGGGCGGGGATGGCTACACCTTC.

This chain links TRBV9 with TRBJ1-5; D is unresolved. The CDR3 loop spans 13 amino acids. Per germline, CDR1 SGDLS and CDR2 YYNGEE. V lost 4 bases, J lost 5 bases, and 10 bases lay in between. In DNA, the CDR3 is TGTGCCAGCAGCTTCGGTTTGGATCAGCCCCAGCATTTT. It encodes CASSFGLDQPQHF.

The chain combines TRBV7-2 with TRBJ2-7, with TRBD2 as a possible D gene (5 bases). In germline, CDR1 is SGHTA, CDR2 FQGNSA. The ends were cut back, 3 bases at V and 2 bases at J, with 14 bases in the middle. The CDR3 spans 15 residues. The CDR3 here is CASSFGGHGAYEQYF. As DNA, the CDR3 is TGTGCCAGCAGCTTCGGAGGTCATGGGGCCTACGAGCAGTACTTC.

V usage is TRBV18 and J usage is TRBJ1-3; perhaps TRBD1 as D (6 bases). The germline V and J ends were trimmed by 4 bases and 0 bases, with 13 bases remaining between them. Per the germline V gene, CDR1 is KGHSH and CDR2 is LQKENI. This CDR3 has 16 residues. Written as DNA, the CDR3 is TGTGCCAGCTCACTTGGACAGTATAGCTCTGGAAACACCATATATTTT. Translation gives CASSLGQYSSGNTIYF.

This clone was seen only a few times. The genes are TRBV19 and TRBJ1-5; 8 bases are a match to TRBD1. This CDR3 region has 19 residues. With 1 base clipped from V and 1 base from J, the junction kept 12 bases outside the gene matches. Germline values: CDR1 LNHDA, CDR2 SQIVND (reference sequence). The CDR3 here is CASSIGRDRGRGSNQPQHF. CDR3 nucleotide sequence: TGTGCCAGTAGTATAGGTAGAGACAGGGGCCGAGGGAGCAATCAGCCCCAGCATTTT. The complete variable domain, with remaining parts taken from reference TRBV19 and TRBJ1-5, reads DGGITQSPKYLFRKEGQNVTLSCEQNLNHDAMYWYRQDPGQGLRLIYYSQIVNDFQKGDIAEGYSVSREKKESFPLTVTSAQKNPTAFYLCASSIGRDRGRGSNQPQHFGDGTRLSIL.

The genes are TRBV27 and TRBJ2-2, with TRBD1 matching over 7 bases. Losses at the gene ends were 5 bases for V and 0 bases for J; bases not matched to a gene: 6. This CDR3 contains 16 residues. CDR1 and CDR2 from the germline V gene are MNHEY and SMNVEV (reference sequence). CDR3 loop: CASSTRQGANTGELFF. Written as DNA, the CDR3 is TGTGCCAGCAGTACCCGACAGGGCGCGAACACCGGGGAGCTGTTTTTT.

This chain connects TRBV19 to TRBJ2-3, with no clear D. Trimming took 4 bases from V and 3 from J, leaving 14 bases between them. The CDR3 is 15 amino acids. Germline CDR1 reads LNHDA; CDR2 reads SQIVND (reference sequence). The CDR3: CASSKNPGGTDTQYF. CDR3 in DNA: TGTGCCAGTAGTAAGAACCCCGGTGGTACAGATACGCAGTATTTT. Based on the CDR3 plus reference TRBV19 and TRBJ2-3, the full variable domain is DGGITQSPKYLFRKEGQNVTLSCEQNLNHDAMYWYRQDPGQGLRLIYYSQIVNDFQKGDIAEGYSVSREKKESFPLTVTSAQKNPTAFYLCASSKNPGGTDTQYFGPGTRLTVL.

This rearrangement joins TRBV5-1 to TRBJ1-2; TRBD1 is a possible D gene (6 bases). V was trimmed by 5 bases and J by 2 bases, leaving 13 bases between them. The CDR3 sequence is 14 residues long. The germline CDR1 and CDR2 sequences are SGHRS and YFSETQ. The CDR3, as DNA: TGCGCCAGCAGACCCGTAACAGGGAACTATGGCTACACCTTC. It translates to CASRPVTGNYGYTF. The whole variable domain, filled in from reference TRBV5-1 and TRBJ1-2, reads KAGVTQTPRYLIKTRGQQVTLSCSPISGHRSVSWYQQTPGQGLQFLFEYFSETQRNKGNFPGRFSGRQFSNSRSEMNVSTLELGDSALYLCASRPVTGNYGYTFGSGTRLTVV.

The rearrangement links TRBV7-9 to TRBJ2-5; D perhaps matches TRBD1 (5 bases). The CDR3 runs 15 residues. CDR1 is SEHNR, CDR2 FQNEAQ, per germline (reference sequence). Trimming left V 1 base short and J 5 bases short, with 14 bases between. The chain's CDR3 is CASSLVAGIVETQYF. The CDR3 nucleotides read TGTGCCAGCAGCTTAGTCGCAGGGATCGTTGAGACCCAGTACTTC. Looking up the rest from reference TRBV7-9 and TRBJ2-5 gives the full variable domain: DTGVSQNPRHKITKRGQNVTFRCDPISEHNRLYWYRQTLGQGPEFLTYFQNEAQLEKSRLLSDRFSAERPKGSFSTLEIQRTEQGDSAMYLCASSLVAGIVETQYFGPGTRLLVL.

The chain is built from TRBV5-8 and TRBJ2-2; 9 bases fit TRBD1. The CDR3 totals 19 residues. With 0 bases clipped from V and 2 bases from J, the junction kept 11 bases outside the gene matches. CDR1 is SGHTS and CDR2 is YDEGEE in the germline V gene. For the CDR3, the DNA is TGTGCCAGCAGCTTGGATGGGGACAGGGTTAACCCAAACACCGGGGAGCTGTTTTTT. Protein: CASSLDGDRVNPNTGELFF.

The chain has TRBV27 and TRBJ2-1; 13 bases map to TRBD2. Per germline, CDR1 MNHEY and CDR2 SMNVEV (reference sequence). V lost 3 bases and J lost 6; bases outside the gene matches: 5. The CDR3 consists of 16 residues. CDR3 sequence (DNA): TGTGCCAGCAGTTTCGGGACTAGCGGGGCCTTCAATGAGCAGTTCTTC. Protein sequence: CASSFGTSGAFNEQFF.

The chain links TRBV7-9 to TRBJ2-1, with D perhaps TRBD2 (5 bases). V shed 1 base and J shed 7 bases, with 14 bases lying between them. Germline V lookup: CDR1 SEHNR, CDR2 FQNEAQ (reference sequence). The CDR3 consists of 15 residues. CDR3 sequence reads: CASSLGEIPGNEQFF. CDR3 sequence (DNA): TGTGCCAGCAGCTTAGGAGAGATTCCGGGGAATGAGCAGTTCTTC. Looking up the rest from reference TRBV7-9 and TRBJ2-1 gives the full variable domain: DTGVSQNPRHKITKRGQNVTFRCDPISEHNRLYWYRQTLGQGPEFLTYFQNEAQLEKSRLLSDRFSAERPKGSFSTLEIQRTEQGDSAMYLCASSLGEIPGNEQFFGPGTRLTVL.

In its sample, this clone was seen a few times. The CDR3 region is CAWSVHRGIRSNQPQHF. CDR3 sequence (DNA): TGTGCCTGGAGTGTACACAGGGGAATTAGAAGCAATCAGCCCCAGCATTTT. The chain uses TRBV30 and TRBJ1-5; 7 bases agree with TRBD1. This CDR3 spans 17 amino acids. V lost 0 bases and J lost 1; bases outside the gene matches: 9. The V gene's germline CDR1 is GTSNPN and CDR2 SVGIG (reference sequence).